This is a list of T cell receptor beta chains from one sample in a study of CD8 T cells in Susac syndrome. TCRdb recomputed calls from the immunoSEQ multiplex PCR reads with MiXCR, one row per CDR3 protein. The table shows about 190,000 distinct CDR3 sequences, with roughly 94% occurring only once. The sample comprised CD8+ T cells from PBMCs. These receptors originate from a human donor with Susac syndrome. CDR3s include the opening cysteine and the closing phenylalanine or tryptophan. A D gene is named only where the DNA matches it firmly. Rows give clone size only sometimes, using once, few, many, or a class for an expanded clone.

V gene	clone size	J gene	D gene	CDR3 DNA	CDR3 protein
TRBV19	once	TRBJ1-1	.	TGTGCCAGTAGAACAGGGTCCACTGAAGCTTTCTTT	CASRTGSTEAFF
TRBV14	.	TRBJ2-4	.	TGTGCCAGCAGCCAAGATCGCACGAACATTCAGTACTTC	CASSQDRTNIQYF
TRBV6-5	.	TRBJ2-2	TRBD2	TGTGCCAGCAGTTCCGGGACTAGCGGGAGTGTATACACCGGGGAGCTGTTTTTT	CASSSGTSGSVYTGELFF
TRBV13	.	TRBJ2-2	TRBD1	TGTGCCAGCAGGCGGACAGGGAACACCGGGGAGCTGTTTTTT	CASRRTGNTGELFF
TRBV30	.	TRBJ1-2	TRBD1	TGTGCCTGGAGTCCGGGACAGGGAAATGATGGCTACACCTTC	CAWSPGQGNDGYTF
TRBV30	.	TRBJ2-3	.	TGTGCCTGGAGTTCCGGGGGTGGAGATACGCAGTATTTT	CAWSSGGGDTQYF
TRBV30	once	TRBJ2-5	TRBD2	TGTGCCTGGAGTAAGACTAGCATCGGGGAGACCCAGTACTTC	CAWSKTSIGETQYF
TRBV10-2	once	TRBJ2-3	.	TGCGCCAGCAGTGGCCTCATGGGAGATACGCAGTATTTT	CASSGLMGDTQYF
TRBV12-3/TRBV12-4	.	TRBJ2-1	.	TGTGCCAGCAGTGTCAATGAGCAGTTCTTC	CASSVNEQFF
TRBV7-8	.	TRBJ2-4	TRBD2	TGTGCCAGCAGCTTGAGACTAGCGGGAGGAGACATTCAGTACTTC	CASSLRLAGGDIQYF
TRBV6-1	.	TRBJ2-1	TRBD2	TGTGCCAGCAGTCAGGGACTAGCGGGAGGGCCGTTGAACAATGAGCAGTTCTTC	CASSQGLAGGPLNNEQFF
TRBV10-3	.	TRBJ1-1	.	TGTGCCATCAGTGTTCAGGGCACTGAAGCTTTCTTT	CAISVQGTEAFF
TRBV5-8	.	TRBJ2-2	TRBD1	TGTGCCAGCAGCTTTGAAGGGGGCGTTGACACCGGGGAGCTGTTTTTT	CASSFEGGVDTGELFF
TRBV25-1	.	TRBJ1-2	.	TGTGCCAGCTTCCTGTATGGCTACACCTTC	CASFLYGYTF
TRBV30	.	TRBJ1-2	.	TGTGCCTGGAGTTTGGGTAGAACTTCTCGTTCTAACTATGGCTACACCTTC	CAWSLGRTSRSNYGYTF
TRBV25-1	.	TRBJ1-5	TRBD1	TGTGCCAGCAGTGACAGGGGGAGCCAGCCCCAGCATTTT	CASSDRGSQPQHF
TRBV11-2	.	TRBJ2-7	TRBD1	TGTGCCAGCAGCTTAACAGGGGGCTACGAGCAGTACTTC	CASSLTGGYEQYF
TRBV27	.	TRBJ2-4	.	TGTGCCAGCAGTTTAACAGCCAAAAACATTCAGTACTTC	CASSLTAKNIQYF
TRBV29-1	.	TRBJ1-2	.	TGCAGCGTTGATTTGGAATCTCCTAACTATGGCTACACCTTC	CSVDLESPNYGYTF
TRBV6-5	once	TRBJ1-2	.	TGTGCCAGCAGTTTAACGACAGAGCAATATGGCTACACCTTC	CASSLTTEQYGYTF
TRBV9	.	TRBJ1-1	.	TGTGCCAGCAGTTCCAACAGCGTGAACACTGAAGCCTTCTTT	CASSSNSVNTEAFF
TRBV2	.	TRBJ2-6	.	TGTGCCAGCAGTGAATCCGGGGGCGCTGGGGCCAACGTCCTGACTTTC	CASSESGGAGANVLTF
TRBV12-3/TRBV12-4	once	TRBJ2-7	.	TGTGCCAGCAGTTCCCCCGAGGGCGCCTACGAGCAGTACTTC	CASSSPEGAYEQYF
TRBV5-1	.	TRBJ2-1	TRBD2	TGCGCCAGCAGCACCGGGACTAGCGGGCCCTACAATGAGCAGTTCTTC	CASSTGTSGPYNEQFF
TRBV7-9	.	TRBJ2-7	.	TGTGCCAGCAGCCATGACAGCGTCGACGAGCAGTACTTC	CASSHDSVDEQYF
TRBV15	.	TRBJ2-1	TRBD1	TGTGCCACCAGCAGAGACCGGGACAGGGACAATGAGCAGTTCTTC	CATSRDRDRDNEQFF
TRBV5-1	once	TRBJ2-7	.	TGCGCCAGCAGCGGGCAAGGGACCAAACGGCACGAGCAGTACTTC	CASSGQGTKRHEQYF
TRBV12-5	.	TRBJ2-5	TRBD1	TGTGCTAGTGGTCCCAGACAGGGCCAAGAGACCCAGTACTTC	CASGPRQGQETQYF
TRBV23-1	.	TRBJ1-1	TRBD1	TGCGCCAGATCATTGCAACCTTCCAGGGGGCGTAAACACACTGAAGCTTTCTTT	CARSLQPSRGRKHTEAFF
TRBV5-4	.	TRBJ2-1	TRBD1	TGTGCCAGCACAGGGGACAGGGAATCGAATGAGCAGTTCTTC	CASTGDRESNEQFF
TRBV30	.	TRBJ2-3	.	TGTGCCTGGATGGGCGGAGATACGCAGTATTTT	CAWMGGDTQYF
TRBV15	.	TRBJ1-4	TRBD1	TGTGCCACCAACCAAGACAGGGTAGAGGAAAAACTGTTTTTT	CATNQDRVEEKLFF
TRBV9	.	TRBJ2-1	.	TGTGCCAGCAGCGTGTCGAGGGAGCGTTTGGTGAATGAGCAGTTCTTC	CASSVSRERLVNEQFF
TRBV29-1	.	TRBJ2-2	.	TGCAGCGTTACTAGTGCCGGGGAGCTGTTTTTT	CSVTSAGELFF
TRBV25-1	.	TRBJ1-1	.	TGTGCCAGCAGTATTATGTCCGGGACCCGTGAAGCTTTCTTT	CASSIMSGTREAFF
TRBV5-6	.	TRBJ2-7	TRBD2	TGTGCCAGCAGCTTGCTTGGGGGGGACTACGAGCAGTACTTC	CASSLLGGDYEQYF
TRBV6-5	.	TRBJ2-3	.	TGTGCCAGCAGTTACGTCAGGGGAGGTGTAGGCACAGATACGCAGTATTTT	CASSYVRGGVGTDTQYF
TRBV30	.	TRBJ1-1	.	TGTGCCTGGAGTGTTGGGCTGAACACTGAAGCTTTCTTT	CAWSVGLNTEAFF
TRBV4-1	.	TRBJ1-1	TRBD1	TGCGCCAGCAGCCAAGCGACAGGGGGCACTGAAGCTTTCTTT	CASSQATGGTEAFF
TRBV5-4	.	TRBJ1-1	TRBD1	TGTGCCAGCAGCTCTACAGGGGCTGAAGCTTTCTTT	CASSSTGAEAFF
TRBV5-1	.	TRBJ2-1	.	TGCGCCAGCAGCTTCGAGCCTTATGAGCAGTTCTTC	CASSFEPYEQFF
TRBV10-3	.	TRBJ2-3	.	TGTGCCATCAGCCTCCGGGACTCGGGCACAGATACGCAGTATTTT	CAISLRDSGTDTQYF
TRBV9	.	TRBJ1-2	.	TGTGCCAGCAGCGTAGAGGAGGGGCGCTACACCTTC	CASSVEEGRYTF
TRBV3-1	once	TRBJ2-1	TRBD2	TGTGCCAGCAGCCCGCCTTTAGCGGGAGAACTGAATGAGCAGTTCTTC	CASSPPLAGELNEQFF
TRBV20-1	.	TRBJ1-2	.	TGCAGTGCTTTAGGTACAGGGAAGTTGGGCTACACCTTC	CSALGTGKLGYTF
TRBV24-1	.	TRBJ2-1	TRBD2	TGTGCCACCAGTGATTTAGGGACTAGCAGCTACAATGAGCAGTTCTTC	CATSDLGTSSYNEQFF
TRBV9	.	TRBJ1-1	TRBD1	TGTGCCAGCAGCTTGACAGGGACGATCCCTGAAGCTTTCTTT	CASSLTGTIPEAFF
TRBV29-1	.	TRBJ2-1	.	TGCAGCGCAGCCAGGGTAGGTAGCGGAGACAATGAGCAGTTCTTC	CSAARVGSGDNEQFF
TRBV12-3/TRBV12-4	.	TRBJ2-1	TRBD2	TGTGCCAGCAGTGAGGAGCTAGCGGGTGACTCCTACAATGAGCAGTTCTTC	CASSEELAGDSYNEQFF
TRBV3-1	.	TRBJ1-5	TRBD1	TGTGCCAGCAGCAAGACAGGGGATCGGCAGCCCCAGCATTTT	CASSKTGDRQPQHF
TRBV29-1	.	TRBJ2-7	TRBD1	TGCAGCGTCATTGGACAGGGGAGAGAGCAGTACTTC	CSVIGQGREQYF
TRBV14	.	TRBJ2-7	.	TGTGCCAGCAGCCAAGAAGCAGGGCTAGACTACGAGCAGTACTTC	CASSQEAGLDYEQYF
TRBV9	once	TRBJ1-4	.	TGTGCCAGCACCCTGGAGGCACGGGAAAAACTGTTTTTT	CASTLEAREKLFF
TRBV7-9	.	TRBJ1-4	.	TGTGCCAGCAGTTTAACGACAGCAACTAATGAAAAACTGTTTTTT	CASSLTTATNEKLFF
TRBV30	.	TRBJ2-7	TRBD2	TGTGCCTGGGCGGGACTAGCGGGGCGGGAGCAGTACTTC	CAWAGLAGREQYF
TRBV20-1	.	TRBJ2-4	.	TGCAGTGCTAGAGATCTAACGGCTATTCAGTACTTC	CSARDLTAIQYF
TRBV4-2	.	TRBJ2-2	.	TGTGCCAGCAGCCATGAAGCCACCGGGGAGCTGTTTTTT	CASSHEATGELFF
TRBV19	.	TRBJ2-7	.	TGTGCCAGTAGTATTTCGACAGGCTACGAGCAGTACTTC	CASSISTGYEQYF
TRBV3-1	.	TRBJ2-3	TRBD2	TGTGCCAGCAGCCAAGCACCGGGGGGGCCTAGCGCAGATACGCAGTATTTT	CASSQAPGGPSADTQYF
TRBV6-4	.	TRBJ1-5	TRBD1	TGTGCCAGCAGTGAGACCGGGACAGGGGGTCAGCCCCAGCATTTT	CASSETGTGGQPQHF